The TCR beta chain under discussion was sequenced for a study of blood T cell repertoires in COVID-19. Germline V gene lookup returns CDR1 SGHDT and CDR2 YYEEEE. The CDR3 is 15 amino acids. V was clipped by 0 bases and J by 2 bases, with 9 bases between them. A few counts support this clone. In the original analysis: It was from reference gene primer amplification that nucleated cell counts were estimated. This table comes from immunoSEQ multiplex PCR, and its TCRdb copy is limited to in-frame clones, with some not included. V and J calls and clone size are those listed in that table; D and trimming were worked out from the DNA. The sample holds 100,000 to 150,000 clones, around 78% seen once.

The V gene is TRBV5-6, the J gene TRBJ1-3; tentatively, D is TRBD1 (5 bases). This receptor was obtained from a man in his sixties or seventies with acute or convalescent COVID-19. Sequencing was carried out using peripheral blood. For the CDR3, the DNA is TGTGCCAGCAGCTTGGCGGGAGGGGCTGGAAACACCATATATTTT. It translates to CASSLAGGAGNTIYF.